The entry below gives a single TCR beta chain sequence along with its context. Its antigen remains unknown. The libraries were made with immunoSEQ v3. The table came from immunoSEQ multiplex PCR; TCRdb's copy has only in-frame clones and leaves some out. The sample has some 43,000 clones; around 79% are singletons. Per the germline V gene, CDR1 is SGHRS and CDR2 is YFSETQ. V was shortened by 1 base and J by 2 bases, with 15 bases between the two germline ends. This CDR3 comprises 16 residues. These data originate in a study of TIL therapy for anti-PD-1-resistant metastatic lung cancer. Background on the study: Tumor harvest preceded PD-1/PD-L1 blockade, followed by nivolumab treatment.

Noted time point: pre-treatment sample, taken before nivolumab and TIL therapy. The study's findings and limits: The cohort had more treatment-naive, never-smoker and oncogene-addicted patients than typical. After infusion, TIL clonotypes partly replaced peripheral T cells and declined over months.

The sequencing used blood, collected at baseline. The J gene is TRBJ2-5, the V gene TRBV5-1, with D maybe TRBD1 (6 bases). The sequence was collected from a man in his 70s with non-small cell lung cancer. The DNA of the CDR3 is TGCGCCAGCAGCTTGAGGCCCAGGGGAGAACAAGAGACCCAGTACTTC. Protein sequence: CASSLRPRGEQETQYF.